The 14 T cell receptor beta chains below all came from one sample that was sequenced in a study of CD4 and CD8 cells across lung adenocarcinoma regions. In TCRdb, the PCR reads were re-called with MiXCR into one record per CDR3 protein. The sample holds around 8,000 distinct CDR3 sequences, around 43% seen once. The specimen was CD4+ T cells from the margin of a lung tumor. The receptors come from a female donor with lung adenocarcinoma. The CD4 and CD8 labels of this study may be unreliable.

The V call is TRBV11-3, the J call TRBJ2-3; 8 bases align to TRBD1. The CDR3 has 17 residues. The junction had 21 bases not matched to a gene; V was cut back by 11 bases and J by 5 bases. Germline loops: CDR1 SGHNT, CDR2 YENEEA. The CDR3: CADGQGIGGRGKDTQYF. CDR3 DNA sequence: TGTGCCGACGGACAGGGCATCGGGGGACGAGGCAAAGATACGCAGTATTTT. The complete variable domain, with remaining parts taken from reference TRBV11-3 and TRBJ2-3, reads EAGVVQSPRYKIIEKKQPVAFWCNPISGHNTLYWYLQNLGQGPELLIRYENEEAVDDSQLPKDRFSAERLKGVDSTLKIQPAELGDSAVYLCADGQGIGGRGKDTQYFGPGTRLTVL.

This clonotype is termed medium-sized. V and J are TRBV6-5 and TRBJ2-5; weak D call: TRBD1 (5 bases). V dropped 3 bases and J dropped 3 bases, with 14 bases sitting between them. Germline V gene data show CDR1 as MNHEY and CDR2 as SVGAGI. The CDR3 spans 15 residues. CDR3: CASSYQSGREETQYF. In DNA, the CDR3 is TGTGCCAGCAGTTATCAGTCTGGCAGGGAAGAGACCCAGTACTTC.

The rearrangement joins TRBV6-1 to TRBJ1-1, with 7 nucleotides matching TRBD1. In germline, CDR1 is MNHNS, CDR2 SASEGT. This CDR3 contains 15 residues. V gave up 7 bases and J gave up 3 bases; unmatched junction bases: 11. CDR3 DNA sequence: TGTGCCAGCAACACCAAAGGGGGCGCGGACACTGAAGCTTTCTTT. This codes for CASNTKGGADTEAFF.

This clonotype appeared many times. In DNA, the CDR3 is TGTGCCAGCAGTCTAGAGGGGGCGGACGAAGGGGAGACCCAGTACTTC. It specifies CASSLEGADEGETQYF. The chain links TRBV11-3 to TRBJ2-5, with 7 bases fitting TRBD1. Germline-derived CDR1 and CDR2 are SGHNT and YENEEA. The CDR3 has 16 residues. The junction had 15 bases not matched to a gene; V was cut back by 6 bases and J by 5 bases.

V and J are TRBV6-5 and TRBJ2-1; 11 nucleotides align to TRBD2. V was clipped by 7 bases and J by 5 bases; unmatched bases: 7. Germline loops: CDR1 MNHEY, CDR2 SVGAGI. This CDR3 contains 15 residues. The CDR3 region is CASISTSGAHNEQFF. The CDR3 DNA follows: TGTGCCAGCATTTCGACTAGCGGGGCGCACAATGAGCAGTTCTTC.

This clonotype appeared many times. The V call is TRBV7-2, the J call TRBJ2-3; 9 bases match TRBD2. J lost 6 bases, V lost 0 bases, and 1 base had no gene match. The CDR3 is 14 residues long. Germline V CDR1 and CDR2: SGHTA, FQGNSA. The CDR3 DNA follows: TGTGCCAGCAGCTTAGCGGGACTAGCCGATACGCAGTATTTT. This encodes CASSLAGLADTQYF.

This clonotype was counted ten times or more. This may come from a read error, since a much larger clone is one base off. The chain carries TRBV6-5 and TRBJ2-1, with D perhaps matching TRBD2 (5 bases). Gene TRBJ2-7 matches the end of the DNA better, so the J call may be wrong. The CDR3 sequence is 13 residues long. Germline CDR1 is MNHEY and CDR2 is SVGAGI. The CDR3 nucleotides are TGTGCCAGCAGTTACGACTACTACAATGAGCAGTACTTC. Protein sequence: CASSYDYYNEQYF.

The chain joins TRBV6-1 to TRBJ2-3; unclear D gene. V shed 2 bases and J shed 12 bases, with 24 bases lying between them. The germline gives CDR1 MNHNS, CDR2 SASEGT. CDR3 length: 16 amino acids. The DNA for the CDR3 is TGTGCCAGCAGTGAATACCATCTCGCGAGTCCAGAGACCCAGTATTTT. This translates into CASSEYHLASPETQYF.

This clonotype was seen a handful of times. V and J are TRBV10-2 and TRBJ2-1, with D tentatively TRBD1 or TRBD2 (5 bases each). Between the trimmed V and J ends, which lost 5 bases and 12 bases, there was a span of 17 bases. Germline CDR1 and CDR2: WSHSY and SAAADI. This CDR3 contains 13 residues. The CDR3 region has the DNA TGCGCCAGCAGTTCCGGGACCAGCATTGGGCAGTTCTTC. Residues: CASSSGTSIGQFF.

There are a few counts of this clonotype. CDR3: CASSFVSGVNGYTF. Written as DNA, the CDR3 is TGTGCCAGCAGTTTTGTTTCAGGGGTGAACGGCTACACCTTC. This chain joins TRBV28 and TRBJ1-2; perhaps TRBD1 as D (6 bases). Trimming shortened V by 3 bases and J by 8 bases, and 16 bases separated the two germline ends. The CDR3 loop spans 14 amino acids. Germline-derived CDR1 and CDR2 are MDHEN and SYDVKM.

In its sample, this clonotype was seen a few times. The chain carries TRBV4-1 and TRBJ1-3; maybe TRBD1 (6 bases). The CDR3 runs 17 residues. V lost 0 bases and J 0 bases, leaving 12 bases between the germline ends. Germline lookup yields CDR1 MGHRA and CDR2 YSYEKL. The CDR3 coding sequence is TGCGCCAGCAGCCAAGATCCGGGGGCGAGCTCTGGAAACACCATATATTTT. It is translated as CASSQDPGASSGNTIYF.

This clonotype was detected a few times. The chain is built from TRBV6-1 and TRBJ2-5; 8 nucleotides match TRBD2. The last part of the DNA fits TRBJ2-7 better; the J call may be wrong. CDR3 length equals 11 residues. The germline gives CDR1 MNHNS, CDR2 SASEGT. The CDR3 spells CASGLALEQYF. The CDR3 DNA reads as TGTGCCAGCGGACTAGCCCTCGAGCAGTACTTC.

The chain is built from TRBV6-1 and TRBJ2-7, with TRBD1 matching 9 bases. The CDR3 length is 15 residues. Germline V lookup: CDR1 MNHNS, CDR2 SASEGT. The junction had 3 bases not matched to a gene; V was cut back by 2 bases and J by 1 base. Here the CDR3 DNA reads TGTGCCAGCAGTGAACCGGGACAGGGATCCTACGAGCAGTACTTC. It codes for CASSEPGQGSYEQYF.

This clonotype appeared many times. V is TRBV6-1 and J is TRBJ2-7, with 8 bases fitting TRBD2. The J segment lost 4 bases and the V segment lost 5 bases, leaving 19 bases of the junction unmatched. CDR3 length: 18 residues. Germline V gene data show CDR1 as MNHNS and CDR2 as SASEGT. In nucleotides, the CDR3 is TGTGCCAGCAGTCGTTCGCCTCCGGGAGGGACTAGAAGTTACGAGCAGTACTTC. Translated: CASSRSPPGGTRSYEQYF.